The next 8 T cell receptor beta chains were all read from a single sample in a study of cytomegalovirus exposure and HLA in healthy donors (dated by TCRdb to about 2017). The method was the immunoSEQ multiplex PCR assay. For the multiplex PCR, a mixture combining 60 forward primers for TCR Vbeta segments and 13 reverse primers for TCR Jbeta segments was used. The table was pulled from immuneACCESS by TCRdb, which kept in-frame rearrangements only. Such tables lose some clones; where checked, under half of the loss comes from unresolved V genes, and the rest has no known cause. In all, the sample holds approximately 89,000 clones, and 69% of those were seen once. 1.2% of the sample is held by the ten biggest clonotypes. Sequencing used PBMCs. The receptor source for this set is a female donor in good health and CMV-seronegative.

The J gene is TRBJ1-2, the V gene TRBV4-3; TRBD1 matches 10 bases. This CDR3 contains 17 residues. CDR1 and CDR2 (germline): LGHNA, YSLEER. V lost 0 bases to trimming and J lost 8 bases; unmatched junction nucleotides: 12. The CDR3 bases are TGCGCCAGCAGCCAAGAGGGGCTGGGGACAGGGGTCGGGGGCTACACCTTC. Translation: CASSQEGLGTGVGGYTF.

This chain uses TRBV10-3 with TRBJ2-1, with D tentatively TRBD1 (5 bases). V was shortened by 0 bases and J by 5 bases, with 14 bases between the two germline ends. The CDR3 totals 16 residues. Germline values: CDR1 ENHRY, CDR2 SYGVKD. CDR3 bases: TGTGCCATCAGTGAGTCTGGCAGGACACCTGACAATGAGCAGTTCTTC. It encodes CAISESGRTPDNEQFF.

This chain connects TRBV29-1 to TRBJ2-5; 7 bases agree with TRBD2. CDR1 SQVTM and CDR2 ANQGSEA come from the germline V gene. This CDR3 is built from 16 residues. Trimming cost V 0 bases and J 5 bases; bases outside gene matches: 12. CDR3 residues: CSVEDRDYPREETQYF. Here the CDR3 DNA reads TGCAGCGTTGAAGATAGGGACTACCCCAGGGAGGAGACCCAGTACTTC.

This CDR3 is CASSVSGTSGKEAGELFF. Written as DNA, the CDR3 is TGTGCCAGCAGCGTATCCGGGACTAGCGGGAAAGAAGCCGGGGAGCTGTTTTTT. The chain has TRBV9 and TRBJ2-2, with 13 bases aligning to TRBD2. The V and J ends lost 1 base and 6 bases, in that order; junction bases with no gene match: 9. Germline CDR1 and CDR2: SGDLS and YYNGEE. The CDR3 has 18 residues.

This clone showed up just once. The chain recombines TRBV7-8 with TRBJ2-5; 9 nucleotides agree with TRBD2. Germline values: CDR1 SGHVS, CDR2 FQNEAQ. After removal of 6 bases from V and 5 bases from J, the junction contained 13 bases not matched to a gene. This CDR3 has 16 residues. The CDR3 here is CASRPGRGGRRETQYF. The CDR3 region has the DNA TGTGCCAGCAGACCTGGGCGGGGGGGCCGTCGTGAGACCCAGTACTTC.

This clone was observed a single time. J is TRBJ2-3 and V is TRBV5-6; 9 bases map to TRBD2. With V trimmed by 5 bases and J by 2 bases, 9 bases remained unmatched. Germline CDR1 is SGHDT and CDR2 is YYEEEE. CDR3 size: 16 residues. In nucleotides, the CDR3 is TGTGCCAGCAGATCACCCAGCGGGAGGATCACAGATACGCAGTATTTT. The encoded protein is CASRSPSGRITDTQYF.

The CDR3 region has the DNA TGTGCCAGCAGTTGGACTAGCGGCTACGAGCAGTACTTC. Protein: CASSWTSGYEQYF. The chain employs TRBV27 and TRBJ2-7; 10 bases are a match to TRBD2. The CDR3 extends over 13 amino acids. V was clipped by 4 bases and J by 3 bases; unmatched bases: 0. Per germline, CDR1 MNHEY and CDR2 SMNVEV (reference sequence).

The chain is built from TRBV7-6 and TRBJ1-4; D uncertain. The CDR3 totals 16 residues. V lost 1 base, J lost 3 bases, and 12 bases lay in between. Germline V lookup: CDR1 SGHVS, CDR2 FNYEAQ. The CDR3 spells CASSLGANRANEKLFF. The CDR3 DNA sequence: TGTGCCAGCAGCTTAGGAGCCAACAGAGCTAATGAAAAACTGTTTTTT. The full variable domain, with the rest looked up from reference TRBV7-6 and TRBJ1-4, is GAGVSQSPRYKVTKRGQDVALRCDPISGHVSLYWYRQALGQGPEFLTYFNYEAQQDKSGLPNDRFSAERPEGSISTLTIQRTEQRDSAMYRCASSLGANRANEKLFFGSGTQLSVL.